What follows are 3 T cell receptor beta chains derived from one specimen sequenced in a study of human T cells and chemical hapten exposure. Specified time point: patch test 2, 6 weeks after DPC sensitization. Treatment indicated: therapeutic diphenylcyclopropenone sensitization with weekly scalp DPC. TCRdb analysed the RACE reads with MiXCR anew, one entry per CDR3 protein. Here the sample spans 330,000 or so distinct CDR3 sequences, about 6% being singletons. This specimen consisted of whole blood, obtained in connection with sensitization to the hapten diphenylcyclopropenone (DPC). These TCRs come from a woman aged 18-29 years with alopecia areata. Some clones in this sample may be carry-over from other donors' samples.

This clonotype was observed a few times. The CDR3 sequence is CSASRLEETQYF. CDR3 sequence (DNA): TGCAGTGCTAGTCGGCTGGAAGAGACCCAGTACTTC. The V and J genes are TRBV20-1 and TRBJ2-5; D is uncertain. The V gene lost 3 bases and the J gene lost 3 bases, with 8 bases spanning the gap. Germline V gene sequence: CDR1 DFQATT, CDR2 SNEGSKA (reference sequence). This CDR3 has 12 amino acids.

Ten or more counts support this clonotype. V usage is TRBV10-3 and J usage is TRBJ1-2; D remains ambiguous. From germline, CDR1 is ENHRY and CDR2 SYGVKD. The CDR3 is 16 residues long. Trimming shortened V by 8 bases and J by 4 bases, and 23 bases separated the two germline ends. CDR3 loop: CAIGKLGEIRGYGYTF. The CDR3, as DNA: TGTGCCATCGGGAAGTTGGGTGAGATTCGGGGCTATGGCTACACCTTC.

This clonotype was counted only a few times. The chain recombines TRBV4-1 with TRBJ1-6, with D tentatively TRBD1 (5 bases). V was clipped by 0 bases and J by 6 bases, with 9 bases between them. The CDR3 length is 15 residues. Germline V gives CDR1 MGHRA, CDR2 YSYEKL. For the CDR3, the DNA is TGCGCCAGCAGCCAAGATGGGGCAGGTAATTCACCCCTCCACTTT. Translating gives CASSQDGAGNSPLHF.